These 2 T cell receptor beta chains were all obtained from the same sample, sequenced in a study of blood T cell repertoires in COVID-19. Profiled with immunoSEQ multiplex PCR; TCRdb holds only in-frame clones, not every one. The repertoire holds 95,000 to 110,000 clones, 91% seen once, with approximately 5.5% in the top ten. Source material: peripheral blood. These TCRs come from a human donor in a cohort sampled during active COVID-19.

The chain uses TRBV7-6 and TRBJ2-5; TRBD2 agrees at 9 bases. CDR3 length: 16 amino acids. Germline-derived CDR1 and CDR2 are SGHVS and FNYEAQ. The V gene end was trimmed by 5 bases and the J gene end by 5 bases; junction bases not matched to a gene: 12. The CDR3 DNA follows: TGTGCCAGCAGCACCGTAGCGGGGGCCCGGGAGGAGACCCAGTACTTC. Residues: CASSTVAGAREETQYF.

This sequence joins TRBV12-3 or TRBV12-4 and TRBJ1-2; D is uncertain. There are 11 residues in the CDR3. The germline V and J ends were trimmed by 8 bases and 8 bases, with 12 bases remaining between them. Here the CDR3 DNA reads TGTGCCAGCGGGTGGGAGAACGGCTACACCTTC. Its translation: CASGWENGYTF.